These 20 T cell receptor beta chains came from one sample sequenced in a study of blood T cell repertoires in COVID-19. Measured with immunoSEQ multiplex PCR; TCRdb has only the in-frame clones, and not every one. In the table there are about 200,000 clones, about nine tenths of which are singletons. The specimen was PBMCs or T cells enriched from blood (not recorded which). The receptors shown here come from a woman in her thirties who had recovered from COVID-19.

This rearrangement joins TRBV3-1 (or the pseudogene TRBV3-2) to TRBJ2-3, with D maybe TRBD1 (6 bases). The CDR3 has 14 residues. V was shortened by 4 bases and J by 3 bases, with 11 bases between the two germline ends. The germline gives CDR1 LGHDT, CDR2 YNNKEL (reference sequence). CDR3 sequence (DNA): TGTGCCAGCAGCCTGCCAGGGGAAACAGATACGCAGTATTTT. Residues: CASSLPGETDTQYF.

The sample holds a few counts of this clone. The V call is TRBV7-8, the J call TRBJ1-1, with TRBD1 matching over 7 bases. The CDR3 is 12 residues long. Per the germline V gene, CDR1 is SGHVS and CDR2 is FQNEAQ. Losses at the gene ends were 8 bases for V and 5 bases for J; bases not matched to a gene: 5. CDR3 sequence reads: CASVTGYTEAFF. CDR3 coding DNA: TGTGCCAGCGTGACAGGGTATACTGAAGCTTTCTTT.

The chain joins TRBV6-5 to TRBJ1-2, with 10 bases identical to TRBD1. The trim removed 6 bases at V and 4 bases at J, leaving 5 bases unmatched. The V gene's germline CDR1 is MNHEY and CDR2 SVGAGI. CDR3 length equals 14 residues. The CDR3: CASRRGQGSYGYTF. CDR3 nucleotides: TGTGCCAGCAGAAGGGGACAGGGGTCCTATGGCTACACCTTC.

The chain combines TRBV27 with TRBJ2-7; TRBD2 agrees at 11 bases. V was clipped by 5 bases and J by 2 bases; unmatched bases: 5. Per the germline V gene, CDR1 is MNHEY and CDR2 is SMNVEV (reference sequence). This CDR3 has 15 residues. Here the CDR3 reads CASSPPGLAAYEQYF. CDR3 DNA: TGTGCCAGCAGTCCCCCGGGACTAGCGGCCTACGAGCAGTACTTC.

The chain uses TRBV29-1 and TRBJ1-2, with a weak D call TRBD1 (5 bases). The CDR3 is 13 residues long. Germline CDR1 reads SQVTM; CDR2 reads ANQGSEA. V was shortened by 5 bases and J by 4 bases, with 14 bases between the two germline ends. The CDR3 region is CSVRTPWAYGYTF. DNA of the CDR3: TGCAGCGTTAGGACACCCTGGGCCTATGGCTACACCTTC.

The chain combines TRBV6-5 with TRBJ1-2; 8 bases map to TRBD1. V was clipped by 6 bases and J by 8 bases; unmatched bases: 11. The CDR3 spans 14 residues. Per the germline V gene, CDR1 is MNHEY and CDR2 is SVGAGI. This CDR3 reads CASRDRVPGEGYTF. CDR3 DNA: TGTGCCAGCAGGGACAGGGTACCGGGTGAGGGCTACACCTTC.

The CDR3 sequence is CASSRETAYEQYF. CDR3 DNA: TGTGCCAGCAGCAGAGAGACAGCCTACGAGCAGTACTTC. The chain links TRBV9 to TRBJ2-7; tentatively, D is TRBD1 (5 bases). The germline V and J ends were trimmed by 4 bases and 2 bases, with 10 bases remaining between them. Germline CDR1 is SGDLS and CDR2 is YYNGEE. This CDR3 contains 13 residues.

V usage is TRBV30 and J usage is TRBJ1-1; D uncertain. Trimming shortened V by 4 bases and J by 5 bases, and 11 bases separated the two germline ends. Germline V gene data show CDR1 as GTSNPN and CDR2 as SVGIG (reference sequence). CDR3 length: 12 residues. CDR3 DNA sequence: TGTGCCTGGAACGGAGAGCCAACTGAAGCTTTCTTT. The encoded protein is CAWNGEPTEAFF.

The gene calls are TRBV19 and TRBJ1-6; D is perhaps TRBD1 (6 bases). V was pared by 9 bases and J by 2 bases, with 14 bases between. The CDR3 is 15 amino acids. Looked up from germline, CDR1 is LNHDA and CDR2 is SQIVND (reference sequence). The CDR3 region has the DNA TGTGCCAGCCGCCCAGGGGTTCCCTATAATTCACCCCTCCACTTT. Protein product: CASRPGVPYNSPLHF.

The chain uses TRBV6-5 and TRBJ1-5; 8 bases line up with TRBD1. Germline V gives CDR1 MNHEY, CDR2 SVGAGI. J lost 4 bases, V lost 8 bases, and 10 bases had no gene match. This CDR3 region has 15 residues. This CDR3 reads CASLKQGVNNQPQHF. DNA of the CDR3: TGTGCCAGCCTGAAACAGGGGGTTAATAATCAGCCCCAGCATTTT.

V is TRBV4-3 and J is TRBJ2-1; 10 bases are shared with TRBD2. The CDR3 is 15 residues long. The V gene's germline CDR1 is LGHNA and CDR2 YSLEER. V was clipped by 4 bases and J by 0 bases; unmatched bases: 0. Written as DNA, the CDR3 is TGCGCCAGCAGCCCTAGCGGGAGCTCCTACAATGAGCAGTTCTTC. Amino acids: CASSPSGSSYNEQFF.

This chain connects TRBV15 to TRBJ1-6, with 7 bases fitting TRBD1. J lost 7 bases, V lost 1 base, and 4 bases had no gene match. CDR3 length equals 15 residues. Germline CDR1 and CDR2: LNHNV and YYDKDF (reference sequence). The CDR3 nucleotides are TGTGCCACCAGCAGAGTAAGGGGGCGGAATTCACCCCTCCACTTT. It encodes CATSRVRGRNSPLHF.

The chain uses TRBV7-9 and TRBJ2-7; the D gene is possibly TRBD1 (6 bases). The CDR3 is 16 amino acids. Germline CDR1 is SEHNR and CDR2 is FQNEAQ (reference sequence). Between the trimmed V and J ends, which lost 5 bases and 0 bases, there was a span of 17 bases. The CDR3 region has the DNA TGTGCCAGCAGCCCAAACCGGGACACAAGCTCCTACGAGCAGTACTTC. This encodes CASSPNRDTSSYEQYF.

V is TRBV21-1 and J is TRBJ2-7; TRBD2 is the table's D call, not checked against the DNA. TRBV21-1 is labeled a pseudogene. The CDR3 sequence is 17 residues long. CDR3 bases: TGTGCCAGCAGCAAACAGCGGCCCAGCGGGACCTCCTACGAGCAGTACTTC. This gives the protein CASSKQRPSGTSYEQYF.

This clone was seen a single time. The chain employs TRBV30 and TRBJ2-4; no clear D. CDR1 and CDR2 (germline): GTSNPN, SVGIG (reference sequence). The CDR3 runs 12 residues. V was trimmed by 0 bases and J by 8 bases, leaving 8 bases between them. CDR3 protein: CAWSVNRDIQYF. CDR3 bases: TGTGCCTGGAGTGTAAATCGTGACATTCAGTACTTC.

This CDR3 is CASSFLGEGLVNEQFF. For the CDR3, the DNA is TGCGCCAGCAGCTTTTTAGGGGAGGGGCTTGTCAATGAGCAGTTCTTC. The chain uses TRBV5-1 and TRBJ2-1; 7 positions match TRBD2. The V gene's germline CDR1 is SGHRS and CDR2 YFSETQ. The CDR3 sequence is 16 residues long. Trimming removed 2 bases from V and 6 bases from J; junction bases left unmatched: 11.

The gene calls are TRBV12-3 or TRBV12-4 and TRBJ1-4; D possibly corresponds to TRBD1 (5 bases). The V and J ends lost 6 bases and 8 bases respectively, with 13 bases between them. The CDR3 spans 13 residues. The CDR3 sequence: CASRSAGGEKLFF. CDR3 nucleotide sequence: TGTGCCAGCAGGAGTGCCGGGGGGGAAAAACTGTTTTTT.

This clone appeared a single time. One end of the junction does not line up with germline, which may come from a read error. The chain combines TRBV24-1 with TRBJ1-4, with a tentative D call TRBD1 (6 bases). Germline V gene lookup returns CDR1 KGHDR and CDR2 SFDVKD. This CDR3 is built from 14 residues. The CDR3 DNA sequence: TGTGCCACCAGTGATTTACAGGGACGGGGAAAAACTGTTTTT. This encodes CATSDLQGRGKTVF.

V gene TRBV7-2 combines with J gene TRBJ1-5; 8 nucleotides match TRBD1. This CDR3 spans 13 amino acids. CDR1 SGHTA and CDR2 FQGNSA come from the germline V gene. V gave up 3 bases and J gave up 6 bases; unmatched junction bases: 1. Written as DNA, the CDR3 is TGTGCCAGCAGCTTCACAGGGGGTCAGCCCCAGCATTTT. As protein: CASSFTGGQPQHF.

The chain employs TRBV4-1 and TRBJ1-5; a possible D gene is TRBD1 (5 bases). Per germline, CDR1 MGHRA and CDR2 YSYEKL. The CDR3 covers 15 residues. Trimming removed 4 bases at V and 5 bases at J, with 15 bases between. The CDR3 spells CASSRSGLLDQPQHF. CDR3 sequence (DNA): TGCGCCAGCAGCCGGTCGGGACTCCTGGATCAGCCCCAGCATTTT.